The next 25 T cell receptor beta chains were all read from a single sample in a study of Tregs in tolerant kidney transplant recipients. Data came from immunoSEQ multiplex PCR; TCRdb stores just in-frame clones and leaves some out. The repertoire holds approximately 260,000 clones, 84% seen once, with about 0.58% in the top ten. Sequencing input: CD4+ T cells from blood. These receptors all stem from a human donor in good health.

The chain carries TRBV7-9 and TRBJ1-4, with TRBD1 matching 9 bases. Trimming took 5 bases from V and 8 from J; bases not matched to a gene: 9. The CDR3 has 15 amino acids. Germline values: CDR1 SEHNR, CDR2 FQNEAQ (reference sequence). Written as DNA, the CDR3 is TGTGCCAGCAGCCAAACCGGGACAGGGAACGAAAAACTGTTTTTT. Translated: CASSQTGTGNEKLFF.

This chain connects TRBV4-2 to TRBJ2-2; 11 positions match TRBD2. Per germline, CDR1 LGHNA and CDR2 YNFKEQ. The CDR3 sequence is 17 residues long. The V gene end was trimmed by 4 bases and the J gene end by 5 bases; junction bases not matched to a gene: 9. CDR3 sequence (DNA): TGTGCCAGCAGCCGCCCCCCGGGACTAGCGGAGACCGGGGAGCTGTTTTTT. Translated, it gives CASSRPPGLAETGELFF.

This clone was seen a single time. The chain links TRBV11-3 to TRBJ1-1; maybe TRBD1 (5 bases). The V gene's germline CDR1 is SGHNT and CDR2 YENEEA. The CDR3 runs to 15 residues. The V end lost 1 base, the J end lost 1 base, and 10 bases lay between the germline ends. The CDR3 sequence: CASSLAGVANTEAFF. The CDR3 region has the DNA TGTGCCAGCAGCTTAGCGGGGGTTGCGAACACTGAAGCTTTCTTT.

The chain employs TRBV6-5 and TRBJ1-1; tentative D call: TRBD1 (5 bases). The germline V gene has CDR1 MNHEY and CDR2 SVGAGI. This CDR3 contains 15 residues. The ends were cut back, 6 bases at V and 5 bases at J, with 19 bases in the middle. CDR3 residues: CASSPGTRSRTEAFF. The CDR3 bases are TGTGCCAGCAGCCCTGGGACCAGGTCGAGAACTGAAGCTTTCTTT.

The chain uses TRBV19 and TRBJ1-5; 12 bases are a match to TRBD1. Trimming took 6 bases from V and 6 from J; bases not matched to a gene: 6. The CDR3 spans 15 residues. The germline CDR1 and CDR2 sequences are LNHDA and SQIVND (reference sequence). DNA of the CDR3: TGTGCCAGTAGCGGGGACAGGGGGCCTGGTCAGCCCCAGCATTTT. This codes for CASSGDRGPGQPQHF.

In regard to this clone: This sample includes further DNA sequences coding for the same CDR3. The J gene is TRBJ2-7, the V gene TRBV5-4, with 8 bases that match TRBD1. The CDR3 is 14 amino acids. V dropped 0 bases and J dropped 7; count of bases not matched to a gene: 6. CDR1 is SGHNT, CDR2 YYREEE, per germline (reference sequence). The CDR3 DNA sequence: TGTGCCAGCAGCTTGGAGACAGGGGTGGGGGAGCAGTACTTC. Its translation: CASSLETGVGEQYF. The full variable domain, its missing parts supplied by reference TRBV5-4 and TRBJ2-7, is ETGVTQSPTHLIKTRGQQVTLRCSSQSGHNTVSWYQQALGQGPQFIFQYYREEENGRGNFPPRFSGLQFPNYSSELNVNALELDDSALYLCASSLETGVGEQYFGPGTRLTVT.

The chain is built from TRBV7-9 and TRBJ2-5, with 8 bases identical to TRBD2. The end of the DNA aligns better with TRBJ2-7, so the J call may be wrong. The CDR3 contains 15 residues. Germline V gene sequence: CDR1 SEHNR, CDR2 FQNEAQ (reference sequence). CDR3 coding DNA: TGTGCCAGCAGCCCCCTAACGGGAGGGAACTACGAGCAGTACTTC. This codes for CASSPLTGGNYEQYF.

This clone was detected a few times. This sequence joins TRBV7-2 and TRBJ1-2; tentatively, D is TRBD1 (5 bases). The CDR3 runs to 14 residues. V dropped 5 bases and J dropped 4 bases, with 14 bases sitting between them. The germline CDR1 and CDR2 sequences are SGHTA and FQGNSA. The chain's CDR3 is CASSILGASYGYTF. The DNA of the CDR3 is TGTGCCAGCAGCATCCTCGGGGCCTCCTATGGCTACACCTTC.

V is TRBV7-2 and J is TRBJ2-7; the D gene is possibly TRBD1 (6 bases). The CDR3 totals 15 residues. Germline V CDR1 and CDR2: SGHTA, FQGNSA. Trimming took 5 bases from V and 1 from J, leaving 15 bases between them. The CDR3 loop reads CASSPVTGISYEQYF. The CDR3 DNA reads as TGTGCCAGCAGCCCAGTTACAGGGATTTCCTACGAGCAGTACTTC.

V usage is TRBV6-5 and J usage is TRBJ2-7, with TRBD1 identical over 7 bases. The CDR3 loop spans 14 amino acids. V was clipped by 1 base and J by 9 bases; unmatched bases: 9. Germline-derived CDR1 and CDR2 are MNHEY and SVGAGI. This CDR3 is CASSYFPRDRGQYF. The CDR3 nucleotides read TGTGCCAGCAGTTACTTCCCCCGGGACAGAGGGCAGTACTTC.

This sequence joins TRBV19 and TRBJ2-3; 8 nucleotides agree with TRBD1. The junction had 4 bases not matched to a gene; V was cut back by 7 bases and J by 4 bases. The V gene's germline CDR1 is LNHDA and CDR2 SQIVND (reference sequence). The CDR3 has 13 residues. CDR3 amino acids: CASNRGSADTQYF. CDR3 nucleotide sequence: TGTGCCAGTAACAGGGGGAGCGCAGATACGCAGTATTTT.

The chain has TRBV13 and TRBJ2-3; 7 nucleotides align to TRBD1. This CDR3 is built from 12 residues. Germline V gene sequence: CDR1 PRHDT, CDR2 FYEKMQ (reference sequence). The V and J ends lost 5 bases and 8 bases, in that order; junction bases with no gene match: 4. The CDR3 sequence is CASSEQGSTQYF. CDR3 DNA: TGTGCCAGCAGCGAACAGGGGAGTACGCAGTATTTT. Drawing the rest from reference TRBV13 and TRBJ2-3, the complete variable domain is AAGVIQSPRHLIKEKRETATLKCYPIPRHDTVYWYQQGPGQDPQFLISFYEKMQSDKGSIPDRFSAQQFSDYHSELNMSSLELGDSALYFCASSEQGSTQYFGPGTRLTVL.

This chain links TRBV4-1 with TRBJ2-7, with 14 bases matching TRBD2. The CDR3 has 16 amino acids. Trimming cost V 1 base and J 3 bases; bases outside gene matches: 2. The V gene's germline CDR1 is MGHRA and CDR2 YSYEKL. The CDR3 DNA follows: TGCGCCAGCAGCCAAGGGGGGACTAGCGGGAGCTACGAGCAGTACTTC. As protein: CASSQGGTSGSYEQYF.

The chain carries TRBV5-1 and TRBJ2-2; D perhaps matches TRBD2 (5 bases). V lost 9 bases and J lost 0, with 18 bases in between. The CDR3 extends over 16 amino acids. CDR1 is SGHRS and CDR2 is YFSETQ in the germline V gene. Here the CDR3 reads CATMERPGTNTGELFF. CDR3 bases: TGCGCCACCATGGAACGTCCGGGAACGAACACCGGGGAGCTGTTTTTT.

V and J are TRBV19 and TRBJ2-7, with D unclear. The CDR3 extends over 16 amino acids. The germline V gene encodes CDR1 LNHDA and CDR2 SQIVND (reference sequence). Deletions cut 5 bases from V and 6 bases from J, with 23 bases between. The CDR3 spells CASSPQHTSGAAEQYF. For the CDR3, the DNA is TGTGCCAGTAGTCCTCAACATACGTCCGGAGCTGCCGAGCAGTACTTC.

In DNA, the CDR3 is TGTGCCAGCAGAAGAGGACGAAATAGCAATCAGCCCCAGCATTTT. This codes for CASRRGRNSNQPQHF. The chain links TRBV6-5 to TRBJ1-5, with D hard to call. CDR1 and CDR2 from the germline V gene are MNHEY and SVGAGI. The CDR3 spans 15 residues. The V and J ends lost 6 bases and 0 bases respectively, with 12 bases between them.

The V gene is TRBV6-5, the J gene TRBJ1-5; D unresolved. The CDR3 loop spans 14 amino acids. With 5 bases removed from V and 2 bases from J, the gap between germline ends came to 10 bases. Per the germline V gene, CDR1 is MNHEY and CDR2 is SVGAGI. This CDR3 reads CASSPRKGNQPQHF. DNA for the CDR3: TGTGCCAGCAGTCCCCGAAAAGGCAATCAGCCCCAGCATTTT.

CDR3 loop: CASSQADSNNEQFF. CDR3 nucleotide sequence: TGCGCCAGCAGCCAAGCGGACTCAAACAATGAGCAGTTCTTC. The chain links TRBV4-1 to TRBJ2-1; D perhaps matches TRBD2 (5 bases). Germline values: CDR1 MGHRA, CDR2 YSYEKL. V was shortened by 1 base and J by 5 bases, with 9 bases between the two germline ends. This CDR3 comprises 14 residues.

The V and J genes are TRBV5-1 and TRBJ2-3; D gene uncertain. The V end lost 2 bases, the J end lost 1 base, and 11 bases lay between the germline ends. The CDR3 is made up of 15 amino acids. Germline CDR1 SGHRS, CDR2 YFSETQ. This chain's CDR3 is CASSFGRVGTDTQYF. CDR3 in DNA: TGCGCCAGCAGCTTCGGCCGGGTCGGCACAGATACGCAGTATTTT.

The J gene is TRBJ2-7, the V gene TRBV18, with D unclear. Per the germline V gene, CDR1 is KGHSH and CDR2 is LQKENI. V was pared by 5 bases and J by 0 bases, with 11 bases between. The CDR3 consists of 14 residues. CDR3 protein: CASSIGRSSYEQYF. DNA of the CDR3: TGTGCCAGCTCAATTGGCAGGAGCTCCTACGAGCAGTACTTC.

This clone occurred a few times. The chain employs TRBV19 and TRBJ2-5; perhaps D is TRBD1 or TRBD2 (5 bases each). Trimming shortened V by 4 bases and J by 1 base, and 10 bases separated the two germline ends. There are 14 residues in the CDR3. Germline CDR1 LNHDA, CDR2 SQIVND (reference sequence). This CDR3 reads CASSKGRGQETQYF. As DNA, the CDR3 is TGTGCCAGTAGTAAGGGACGGGGCCAAGAGACCCAGTACTTC.

V usage is TRBV2 and J usage is TRBJ1-1; a possible D gene is TRBD1 (5 bases). The germline V and J ends were trimmed by 5 bases and 1 base, with 8 bases remaining between them. Germline V CDR1 and CDR2: SNHLY, FYNNEI. This CDR3 spans 13 amino acids. The CDR3: CASSRRGNTEAFF. The CDR3 DNA reads TGTGCCAGCAGTAGGAGGGGGAACACTGAAGCTTTCTTT.

This clone was seen a handful of times. This rearrangement joins TRBV5-1 to TRBJ1-4; 8 nucleotides align to TRBD1. Trimming removed 4 bases from V and 3 bases from J; junction bases left unmatched: 5. The germline gives CDR1 SGHRS, CDR2 YFSETQ. This CDR3 contains 15 residues. CDR3 sequence: CASSDQGAANEKLFF. The CDR3 DNA follows: TGCGCCAGCAGCGACCAGGGGGCGGCTAATGAAAAACTGTTTTTT.

The chain employs TRBV5-1 and TRBJ2-1; TRBD2 is a possible D gene (6 bases). The V gene lost 5 bases and the J gene lost 1 base, with 10 bases spanning the gap. The CDR3 extends over 14 amino acids. Germline V CDR1 and CDR2: SGHRS, YFSETQ. CDR3 nucleotide sequence: TGCGCCAGCAGATCGGGAGAGTCCTACAATGAGCAGTTCTTC. Protein product: CASRSGESYNEQFF.

The rearrangement uses TRBV2 and TRBJ2-7; 7 nucleotides agree with TRBD1. The CDR3 covers 14 residues. CDR1 and CDR2 from the germline V gene are SNHLY and FYNNEI. The V gene end was trimmed by 7 bases and the J gene end by 4 bases; junction bases not matched to a gene: 10. The CDR3 sequence is CASKFEGRGYEQYF. For the CDR3, the DNA is TGTGCCAGCAAGTTCGAGGGCAGGGGGTACGAGCAGTACTTC. Drawing the rest from reference TRBV2 and TRBJ2-7, the complete variable domain is EPEVTQTPSHQVTQMGQEVILRCVPISNHLYFYWYRQILGQKVEFLVSFYNNEISEKSEIFDDQFSVERPDGSNFTLKIRSTKLEDSAMYFCASKFEGRGYEQYFGPGTRLTVT.